These T cell receptor beta chains were read from a single sample in a study of STAT5B mutations in CD4+ large granular lymphocyte leukemia. Libraries were prepared by immunoSEQ multiplex PCR; TCRdb keeps only in-frame clonotypes and omits some of them. There are approximately 36,000 clones in the sample; under 85% occur only once, and approximately 0.6% lies in the top ten. The sequenced sample consisted of CD4+ T cells from blood buffy coats. These TCRs come from a human donor in good health. Each CDR3 is given with its conserved first and last residue. D genes are given only for firm matches. Rows give clone size only sometimes, using once, few, many, or a class for an expanded clone.

j_gene	abundance	v_gene	d_gene	CDR3aa	CDR3nt
TRBJ2-5	NA	TRBV7-7	TRBD2	CASSLSRSGGIETQYF	TGTGCCAGCAGCTTGAGTCGGTCGGGGGGGATAGAGACCCAGTACTTC
TRBJ1-1	NA	TRBV5-1	TRBD1	CASSAGQNMNTEAFF	TGCGCCAGCAGCGCGGGACAGAACATGAACACTGAAGCTTTCTTT
TRBJ2-2	NA	TRBV6-5	NA	CASSYGGSNTGELFF	TGTGCCAGCAGTTACGGGGGATCGAACACCGGGGAGCTGTTTTTT
TRBJ1-5	NA	TRBV28	NA	CASHNYRDGKPQHF	TGTGCCAGCCACAACTACCGGGACGGGAAACCCCAGCATTTT
TRBJ2-7	NA	TRBV30	NA	CAWSVSGEQYF	TGTGCCTGGAGTGTATCCGGAGAGCAGTACTTC
TRBJ2-1	NA	TRBV5-6	TRBD1	CASSWWDREANEQFF	TGTGCCAGCAGCTGGTGGGACAGGGAGGCGAATGAGCAGTTCTTC
TRBJ1-4	NA	TRBV10-3	NA	CAISGGTQGEKLFF	TGTGCCATCAGTGGGGGGACTCAAGGTGAAAAACTGTTTTTT
TRBJ1-2	NA	TRBV19	NA	CASSTQVANYGYTF	TGTGCCAGTAGTACACAGGTAGCTAACTATGGCTACACCTTC
TRBJ1-5	NA	TRBV21-1	NA	CASSTNKNQPQHF	TGTGCCAGCAGCACAAACAAGAATCAGCCCCAGCATTTT
TRBJ2-3	NA	TRBV5-4	TRBD2	CASSPSGRQQSTDTQYF	TGTGCCAGCAGCCCAAGCGGGAGGCAACAAAGCACAGATACGCAGTATTTT
TRBJ2-7	NA	TRBV29-1	TRBD2	CSVEILAGTYEQYF	TGCAGCGTTGAGATCCTAGCGGGTACCTACGAGCAGTACTTC
TRBJ1-5	few	TRBV27	NA	CASSFSRFGNQPQHF	TGTGCCAGCAGTTTTTCCCGCTTCGGGAATCAGCCCCAGCATTTT
TRBJ1-2	NA	TRBV19	NA	CASSIGTAVFYGYTF	TGTGCCAGTAGTATAGGCACAGCAGTTTTCTATGGCTACACCTTC
TRBJ2-5	NA	TRBV10-3	TRBD2	CAIRDGLAGKETQYF	TGTGCCATCAGGGACGGACTAGCGGGGAAAGAGACCCAGTACTTC
TRBJ1-2	NA	TRBV2	NA	CASSATGGIPNGYTF	TGTGCCAGCAGTGCAACTGGAGGGATCCCCAATGGCTACACCTTC
TRBJ1-4	NA	TRBV9	NA	CASSVAPGFEKLFF	TGTGCCAGCAGCGTAGCTCCAGGGTTTGAAAAACTGTTTTTT
TRBJ1-4	NA	TRBV5-1	NA	CASSLDGLQEKLFF	TGCGCCAGCAGCTTGGACGGATTACAGGAAAAACTGTTTTTT
TRBJ2-3	NA	TRBV18	TRBD2	CASSPGLAGEYTDTQYF	TGTGCCAGCTCGCCAGGACTAGCGGGAGAATACACAGATACGCAGTATTTT
TRBJ1-5	NA	TRBV5-6	NA	CASSLGTVLNQPQHF	TGTGCCAGCAGCTTGGGGACAGTTTTGAATCAGCCCCAGCATTTT
TRBJ2-7	NA	TRBV29-1	TRBD1	CSVAGTGFSYEQYF	TGCAGCGTCGCCGGGACAGGGTTTTCCTACGAGCAGTACTTC
TRBJ1-2	NA	TRBV19	TRBD1	CASSPWDRERGYTF	TGTGCCAGTAGTCCCTGGGACAGGGAACGTGGCTACACCTTC
TRBJ2-3	NA	TRBV7-2	TRBD2	CASSPGTSGRLTDTQYF	TGTGCCAGCAGCCCCGGGACTAGCGGTCGCTTGACAGATACGCAGTATTTT
TRBJ1-6	NA	TRBV5-1	TRBD1	CASSLADRVSYNSPLHF	TGCGCCAGCAGCTTGGCCGACAGGGTCTCCTATAATTCACCCCTCCACTTT
TRBJ1-1	once	TRBV18	NA	CASSPSDREAFF	TGTGCCAGCTCACCCTCCGACAGGGAAGCTTTCTTT
TRBJ1-6	NA	TRBV18	TRBD1	CASSPGQYNSPLHF	TGTGCCAGCTCGCCGGGACAGTATAATTCACCCCTCCACTTT
TRBJ1-2	NA	TRBV4-3	NA	CASSPQPGAGYGYTF	TGCGCCAGCAGCCCGCAGCCGGGGGCAGGGTATGGCTACACCTTC
TRBJ1-1	NA	TRBV5-1	NA	CASSFVFWGRGTEAFF	TGCGCCAGCAGCTTCGTCTTCTGGGGACGGGGCACTGAAGCTTTCTTT
TRBJ2-3	NA	TRBV7-9	NA	CASAGGDTQYF	TGTGCCAGCGCGGGCGGTGATACGCAGTATTTT
TRBJ2-2	NA	TRBV19	NA	CASRRDRGTGELFF	TGTGCCAGTAGGAGGGATCGAGGTACCGGGGAGCTGTTTTTT